What follows are 2 T cell receptor beta chains derived from one specimen sequenced in a study of vaccination effects on CD4 cells after COVID-19. Libraries were prepared by immunoSEQ multiplex PCR; TCRdb keeps only in-frame clonotypes and omits some of them. Among more than 20,000 clones listed, approximately 80% were seen once. Antigen-specific CD4+ T cells were expanded with viral peptide pools in the ViraFEST assay before sequencing. Culture lasted under 13 days before CD4+ T cell isolation. Infection dated between March and December 2020, before the Alpha, Beta and Delta variants reached the United States. The antigens of these receptors remain unknown. The input for sequencing was CD4+ T cells from PBMCs cultured with HCoV-NL63 spike peptides, taken before COVID-19 vaccination. Receptors originate from a human donor who had a prior SARS-CoV-2 infection.

The chain recombines TRBV7-2 with TRBJ2-1; 9 bases are a match to TRBD2. Per the germline V gene, CDR1 is SGHTA and CDR2 is FQGNSA. Trimming at V came to 5 bases and at J to 3 bases, leaving 2 bases not matched to a gene. This CDR3 is 14 amino acids long. CDR3 nucleotides: TGTGCCAGCAGCGCTAGCGGGAACTACAATGAGCAGTTCTTC. It encodes CASSASGNYNEQFF. Variable domain in full (rest from reference TRBV7-2 and TRBJ2-1): GAGVSQSPSNKVTEKGKDVELRCDPISGHTALYWYRQSLGQGLEFLIYFQGNSAPDKSGLPSDRFSAERTGGSVSTLTIQRTQQEDSAVYLCASSASGNYNEQFFGPGTRLTVL.

The rearrangement uses TRBV5-1 and TRBJ1-1, with D perhaps matching TRBD1 (6 bases). This CDR3 spans 18 amino acids. With 2 bases removed from V and 5 bases from J, the gap between germline ends came to 25 bases. Germline V gene lookup returns CDR1 SGHRS and CDR2 YFSETQ. This CDR3 reads CASSLRGVRGGVGTEAFF. DNA for the CDR3: TGCGCCAGCAGCTTAAGGGGAGTTAGGGGGGGGGTAGGGACTGAAGCTTTCTTT.